This is a list of T cell receptor beta chains from one sample in a study of T cells after yellow fever vaccination. MiXCR was run by TCRdb on the 5' RACE reads, yielding one entry per CDR3 protein. The table lists some 320,000 distinct CDR3 sequences, 4% to 5.5% of them singletons. The sample consisted of PBMCs, taken 15 days after the yellow fever booster vaccination. The origin of the receptors is a man aged 18 to 30 who received the YFV17D yellow fever vaccine. The CDR3 runs from the conserved cysteine through the conserved F or W. The D gene is left open where the match is weak. Expanded clones are given a class, and other clones once, few, many or no size at all.

D gene: TRBD1
V gene: TRBV7-2
clone size: many
J gene: TRBJ1-5
CDR3 protein: CATQWIRGPAQPQHF
CDR3 DNA: TGTGCCACCCAGTGGATCAGGGGGCCCGCTCAGCCCCAGCATTTT

D gene: -
V gene: TRBV9
clone size: many
J gene: TRBJ1-2
CDR3 protein: CASSVADQMTNGYTF
CDR3 DNA: TGTGCCAGCAGCGTAGCTGACCAGATGACTAATGGCTACACCTTC

D gene: TRBD1
V gene: TRBV27
clone size: many
J gene: TRBJ2-7
CDR3 protein: CASSFTGTGIRQYF
CDR3 DNA: TGTGCCAGCAGTTTCACCGGGACAGGGATAAGGCAGTACTTC

D gene: TRBD1
V gene: TRBV6-2/TRBV6-3
clone size: many
J gene: TRBJ2-7
CDR3 protein: CASKQGFHEQYF
CDR3 DNA: TGTGCCAGCAAACAGGGGTTCCACGAGCAGTACTTC

D gene: -
V gene: TRBV10-3
clone size: many
J gene: TRBJ2-3
CDR3 protein: CAISESAASTDTQYF
CDR3 DNA: TGTGCCATCAGTGAGTCGGCGGCTAGCACAGATACGCAGTATTTT

D gene: -
V gene: TRBV28
clone size: many
J gene: TRBJ1-5
CDR3 protein: CATRVSLNQPQHF
CDR3 DNA: TGTGCCACCAGGGTTTCCTTAAATCAGCCCCAGCATTTT

D gene: -
V gene: TRBV5-1
clone size: few
J gene: TRBJ2-5
CDR3 protein: CASSSDSGRTQYF
CDR3 DNA: TGCGCCAGCAGCTCAGACAGCGGCCGGACCCAGTACTTC

D gene: -
V gene: TRBV5-5
clone size: -
J gene: TRBJ2-7
CDR3 protein: CASSLGGSREQYF
CDR3 DNA: TGTGCCAGCAGCTTGGGAGGGTCGAGGGAGCAGTACTTC

D gene: TRBD1
V gene: TRBV5-6
clone size: few
J gene: TRBJ2-7
CDR3 protein: CASSRDSRTYEQYF
CDR3 DNA: TGTGCCAGCAGCCGGGACAGCCGAACCTACGAGCAGTACTTC

D gene: -
V gene: TRBV20-1
clone size: -
J gene: TRBJ2-1
CDR3 protein: CSAGGGLINEQFF
CDR3 DNA: TGCAGTGCCGGCGGGGGCCTAATAAATGAGCAGTTCTTC

D gene: -
V gene: TRBV4-3
clone size: many
J gene: TRBJ1-1
CDR3 protein: CARDSLVPTEAFF
CDR3 DNA: TGCGCCAGGGACAGTTTAGTCCCCACTGAAGCTTTCTTT

D gene: -
V gene: TRBV20-1
clone size: many
J gene: TRBJ2-5
CDR3 protein: CSARVAGQETQYF
CDR3 DNA: TGCAGTGCTAGAGTGGCAGGGCAGGAGACCCAGTACTTC

D gene: -
V gene: TRBV25-1
clone size: few
J gene: TRBJ1-2
CDR3 protein: CASSPSGGAYGYTF
CDR3 DNA: TGTGCCAGCAGCCCTTCCGGGGGGGCCTATGGCTACACCTTC

D gene: -
V gene: TRBV5-1
clone size: many
J gene: TRBJ2-3
CDR3 protein: CASSVSGGIADTQYF
CDR3 DNA: TGCGCCAGCAGCGTCTCAGGGGGGATTGCAGATACGCAGTATTTT

D gene: TRBD2
V gene: TRBV12-3/TRBV12-4
clone size: many
J gene: TRBJ2-4
CDR3 protein: CASSPRTSGGGYIQYF
CDR3 DNA: TGTGCCAGCAGTCCTCGGACTAGCGGGGGTGGATACATTCAGTACTTC

D gene: -
V gene: TRBV29-1
clone size: -
J gene: TRBJ2-1
CDR3 protein: CSVEGGGNEQFF
CDR3 DNA: TGCAGCGTTGAAGGAGGAGGGAATGAGCAGTTCTTC

D gene: TRBD1
V gene: TRBV7-6
clone size: few
J gene: TRBJ2-7
CDR3 protein: CASSPLMGQSSYEQYF
CDR3 DNA: TGTGCCAGCAGCCCACTAATGGGACAGAGCTCCTACGAGCAGTACTTC